This TCR beta chain comes out of a study of identical twins. Broader study findings: Invariant cells of the MAIT and iNKT types might have partly distorted the zero-insertion analyses.

The CDR3 sequence is 14 residues long. Germline CDR1 reads SGHVS; CDR2 reads FQNEAQ. The junction had 3 bases not matched to a gene; V was cut back by 5 bases and J by 1 base. TCRdb reprocessed the 5' RACE reads via MiXCR and lists one record per CDR3 protein. This table has around 550,000 distinct CDR3 sequences, around 15% appearing once. Remarks on this clonotype: The antigen remains undetermined.

The same data also contributed to another study, on yellow fever vaccine responses in identical twins.

The rearrangement joins TRBV7-8 to TRBJ1-1; 8 bases agree with TRBD1. Sequenced sample: CD4+ T cells sorted from blood. The sequence was obtained from a woman between 18 and 29 years old in good health. The CDR3 protein is CASSNRGANTEAFF. CDR3 DNA: TGTGCCAGCAGCAACAGGGGGGCGAACACTGAAGCTTTCTTT.